One sample yielded the 21 T cell receptor beta chains listed below, sequenced in a study of Ad26.COV2.S vaccination and SARS-CoV-2 variants. Profiling relied on immunoSEQ multiplex PCR, and the TCRdb table lists in-frame clones only, not all of them. The table includes roughly 380,000 clones, around 90% detected once. Source: peripheral blood, taken after recovery from COVID-19. These receptors all come from a human donor who had recovered from COVID-19.

This clone showed up just once. This sequence joins TRBV19 and TRBJ2-2; D unresolved. Germline-derived CDR1 and CDR2 are LNHDA and SQIVND (reference sequence). The CDR3 contains 13 residues. Trimming shortened V by 1 base and J by 8 bases, and 8 bases separated the two germline ends. CDR3 residues: CASSIGLSGELFF. CDR3 bases: TGTGCCAGTAGTATAGGCCTTAGTGGGGAGCTGTTTTTT.

This clone appeared once. The chain uses TRBV6-1 and TRBJ1-2; no reliable D call. The CDR3 sequence is 14 residues long. Deletions cut 2 bases from V and 8 bases from J, with 15 bases between. Germline assignment: CDR1 MNHNS and CDR2 SASEGT. The CDR3 nucleotides are TGTGCCAGCAGTGAATCGCTTCTCAGTGGGGGCTACACCTTC. This codes for CASSESLLSGGYTF.

The chain uses TRBV4-3 and TRBJ1-1; D may be TRBD1 (6 bases). The CDR3 runs to 14 residues. V dropped 1 base and J dropped 4 bases, with 10 bases sitting between them. CDR1 and CDR2 (germline): LGHNA, YSLEER. The CDR3 DNA follows: TGCGCCAGCAGCCAAGCACAGGGTTTCACTGAAGCTTTCTTT. This sequence encodes CASSQAQGFTEAFF.

The chain is built from TRBV2 and TRBJ2-1; TRBD2 agrees at 8 bases. After removal of 6 bases from V and 9 bases from J, the junction contained 13 bases not matched to a gene. Germline V CDR1 and CDR2: SNHLY, FYNNEI. CDR3 length: 15 residues. The CDR3 is CASSPGRETWIEQFF. Written as DNA, the CDR3 is TGTGCCAGCAGCCCCGGGAGGGAGACTTGGATTGAGCAGTTCTTC.

V is TRBV12-5 and J is TRBJ1-2; 7 bases fit TRBD1. Trimming took 1 base from V and 4 from J; bases not matched to a gene: 3. Germline V gives CDR1 LGHNT, CDR2 FRNRAP. The CDR3 runs 14 residues. The CDR3 reads CASGLEGAVYGYTF. Here the CDR3 DNA reads TGTGCTAGTGGTTTGGAGGGGGCGGTCTATGGCTACACCTTC.

To note about this clone: A read error may account for a junction end that differs from germline. This chain links TRBV6-1 with TRBJ1-4, with D tentatively TRBD1 (5 bases). CDR1 MNHNS and CDR2 SASEGT come from the germline V gene. There are 12 residues in the CDR3. The CDR3 DNA sequence: TGTGCCAGCAGTGAAGCTGGGGCCCTCTTCCATTTT. Translation: CASSEAGALFHF.

A single count supports this clone. The chain combines TRBV27 with TRBJ1-6; D is possibly TRBD1 (5 bases). V lost 3 bases, J lost 7 bases, and 10 bases lay in between. From germline, CDR1 is MNHEY and CDR2 SMNVEV (reference sequence). CDR3 size: 14 residues. The CDR3 coding sequence is TGTGCCAGCAGTTTTGACCGGGGGAATTCACCCCTCCACTTT. Translation gives CASSFDRGNSPLHF.

The chain employs TRBV4-1 and TRBJ2-1, with 9 bases fitting TRBD2. The germline gives CDR1 MGHRA, CDR2 YSYEKL. V trimming: 0 bases; J trimming: 10 bases; junction bases outside the gene matches: 10. The CDR3 runs 16 residues. CDR3 coding DNA: TGCGCCAGCAGCCAAGATCGCGGGGGGGCCACGAGGGAGCAGTTCTTC. This codes for CASSQDRGGATREQFF.

The gene calls are TRBV6-2 or TRBV6-3 and TRBJ1-6; unclear D gene. The V end was cut by 3 bases, the J end by 5 bases, with 17 bases between. This CDR3 spans 17 amino acids. Germline V gene data show CDR1 as MNHEY and CDR2 as SVGEGT. CDR3 in amino acids: CASSYWKGGLDNSPLHF. The CDR3 nucleotides are TGTGCCAGCAGTTATTGGAAAGGAGGTTTGGATAATTCACCCCTCCACTTT.

This rearrangement joins TRBV7-2 to TRBJ2-1, with TRBD1 matching over 8 bases. The CDR3 has 15 residues. CDR1 and CDR2 (germline): SGHTA, FQGNSA. The J segment lost 7 bases and the V segment lost 3 bases, leaving 8 bases of the junction unmatched. CDR3 loop: CASSLDRQGRNEQFF. For the CDR3, the DNA is TGTGCCAGCAGCTTGGACAGACAGGGGCGGAATGAGCAGTTCTTC.

The chain joins TRBV6-4 to TRBJ1-4; D not resolved. This CDR3 has 13 residues. CDR1 and CDR2 (germline): MRHNA, SNTAGT. Trimming shortened V by 4 bases and J by 6 bases, and 9 bases separated the two germline ends. The CDR3 region is CASSASPHEKLFF. CDR3 in DNA: TGTGCCAGCAGTGCCAGTCCTCATGAAAAACTGTTTTTT.

This clone was counted once. The same CDR3 arises from other DNA sequences in this sample as well. V usage is TRBV5-1 and J usage is TRBJ1-3; D is perhaps TRBD1 (5 bases). CDR3 length equals 13 residues. Looked up from germline, CDR1 is SGHRS and CDR2 is YFSETQ. V was trimmed by 0 bases and J by 4 bases, leaving 5 bases between them. The DNA for the CDR3 is TGCGCCAGCAGCTTGGGACAGGGAAACACCATATATTTT. Its protein product is CASSLGQGNTIYF. The whole variable domain, filled in from reference TRBV5-1 and TRBJ1-3, reads KAGVTQTPRYLIKTRGQQVTLSCSPISGHRSVSWYQQTPGQGLQFLFEYFSETQRNKGNFPGRFSGRQFSNSRSEMNVSTLELGDSALYLCASSLGQGNTIYFGEGSWLTVV.

This chain links TRBV5-1 with TRBJ2-2; 7 nucleotides align to TRBD1. V gave up 4 bases and J gave up 5 bases; unmatched junction bases: 8. CDR1 and CDR2 (germline): SGHRS, YFSETQ. The CDR3 spans 15 residues. CDR3 loop: CASSPRDRKTGELFF. The CDR3 bases are TGCGCCAGCAGCCCCCGGGACAGAAAAACCGGGGAGCTGTTTTTT.

V is TRBV19 and J is TRBJ2-3, with no clear D. Trimming removed 5 bases at V and 2 bases at J, with 11 bases between. The germline CDR1 and CDR2 sequences are LNHDA and SQIVND (reference sequence). The CDR3 contains 14 residues. The CDR3 nucleotides read TGTGCCAGTAGTGCCCCTCCTATCACAGATACGCAGTATTTT. Its protein is CASSAPPITDTQYF. The whole variable domain, filled in from reference TRBV19 and TRBJ2-3, reads DGGITQSPKYLFRKEGQNVTLSCEQNLNHDAMYWYRQDPGQGLRLIYYSQIVNDFQKGDIAEGYSVSREKKESFPLTVTSAQKNPTAFYLCASSAPPITDTQYFGPGTRLTVL.

The rearrangement joins TRBV7-9 to TRBJ2-1, with a possible D match to TRBD2 (6 bases). This CDR3 has 17 residues. CDR1 and CDR2 (germline): SEHNR, FQNEAQ (reference sequence). Trimming took off 4 bases at V and 5 bases at J, with 21 bases between the two ends. Here the CDR3 reads CASSSPPRIAVHNEQFF. The DNA for the CDR3 is TGTGCCAGCAGCTCCCCCCCGAGGATAGCGGTCCACAATGAGCAGTTCTTC.

The chain recombines TRBV5-5 with TRBJ2-2; D is uncertain. The germline V gene has CDR1 SGHKS and CDR2 YYEKEE (reference sequence). The CDR3 runs to 16 residues. V lost 1 base to trimming and J lost 0 bases, with 10 bases between them. CDR3 residues: CASSLIGLSNTGELFF. CDR3 nucleotide sequence: TGTGCCAGCAGCTTGATTGGATTATCGAACACCGGGGAGCTGTTTTTT. The whole variable domain, filled in from reference TRBV5-5 and TRBJ2-2, reads DAGVTQSPTHLIKTRGQQVTLRCSPISGHKSVSWYQQVLGQGPQFIFQYYEKEERGRGNFPDRFSARQFPNYSSELNVNALLLGDSALYLCASSLIGLSNTGELFFGEGSRLTVL.

The chain has TRBV11-3 and TRBJ1-6; 8 bases are shared with TRBD1. The junction had 5 bases not matched to a gene; V was cut back by 0 bases and J by 1 base. This CDR3 is built from 18 residues. The V gene's germline CDR1 is SGHNT and CDR2 YENEEA. The CDR3 DNA is TGTGCCAGCAGCTTAGAATGGACAGGGACTTCCTATAATTCACCCCTCCACTTT. Its protein product is CASSLEWTGTSYNSPLHF.

The chain uses TRBV29-1 and TRBJ1-1; D is uncertain. From germline, CDR1 is SQVTM and CDR2 ANQGSEA. The CDR3 has 11 amino acids. Between the trimmed V and J ends, which lost 2 bases and 7 bases, there was a span of 8 bases. CDR3 bases: TGCAGCGTTGAACAAGGCGTTGAAGCTTTCTTT. Translation gives CSVEQGVEAFF.

This chain connects TRBV2 to TRBJ1-5; D call uncertain. Germline V CDR1 and CDR2: SNHLY, FYNNEI. The CDR3 sequence is 15 residues long. V was shortened by 6 bases and J by 0 bases, with 12 bases between the two germline ends. The CDR3 sequence is CASRTDSYSNQPQHF. The CDR3 nucleotides are TGTGCCAGCAGGACGGACTCATATAGCAATCAGCCCCAGCATTTT.

This rearrangement joins TRBV10-3 to TRBJ1-2; D is possibly TRBD1 (6 bases). CDR1 is ENHRY, CDR2 SYGVKD, per germline. The V end was cut by 9 bases, the J end by 7 bases, with 15 bases between. This CDR3 region has 12 residues. CDR3 residues: CAITGNLLGYTF. The CDR3 coding sequence is TGTGCCATTACAGGGAACCTCCTTGGCTACACCTTC.

V usage is TRBV5-1 and J usage is TRBJ1-6, with no clear D. The germline V gene encodes CDR1 SGHRS and CDR2 YFSETQ. The length of the CDR3 is 18 residues. V was clipped by 2 bases and J by 0 bases, with 15 bases between them. This chain's CDR3 is CASSFARLMSSYNSPLHF. The CDR3 coding sequence is TGCGCCAGCAGCTTTGCCAGACTTATGAGCTCCTATAATTCACCCCTCCACTTT. The complete variable domain, with remaining parts taken from reference TRBV5-1 and TRBJ1-6, reads KAGVTQTPRYLIKTRGQQVTLSCSPISGHRSVSWYQQTPGQGLQFLFEYFSETQRNKGNFPGRFSGRQFSNSRSEMNVSTLELGDSALYLCASSFARLMSSYNSPLHFGNGTRLTVT.